This T cell receptor beta chain was recorded in a study of PD-1 blockade in classical Hodgkin lymphoma. General study results and limits: Baseline TCR diversity was reportedly lower in newly diagnosed patients than healthy donors. Causes of the repertoire differences remain undefined, possibly disease activity or prior therapy.

Indicated time point: newly diagnosed, previously untreated cHL patient sample. Untreated, newly diagnosed classical Hodgkin lymphoma PBMCs were comparators. Germline lookup yields CDR1 LNHDA and CDR2 SQIVND (reference sequence). The CDR3 runs to 15 residues. V trimming: 6 bases; J trimming: 7 bases; junction bases outside the gene matches: 14. Some clones are missing from TCRdb's copy, which holds only in-frame ones; the method was immunoSEQ multiplex PCR. The table includes fewer than 40,000 clones, 94% detected once. About this clone: The antigen remains unidentified.

The rearrangement joins TRBV19 to TRBJ2-5; 7 nucleotides align to TRBD1. This TCR was sampled from a human donor with classical Hodgkin lymphoma. The sequencing sample was made of peripheral blood mononuclear cells (PBMCs). Here the CDR3 reads CASSRMGPAGGTQYF. The CDR3 DNA sequence: TGTGCCAGTAGCCGGATGGGGCCCGCAGGGGGGACCCAGTACTTC.